This T cell receptor (beta chain) was retrieved from a study of blood T cell repertoires in COVID-19. Authors' analysis steps: Amplification of reference gene primers was used by the study to estimate nucleated cell counts. Produced via immunoSEQ multiplex PCR; TCRdb's table is partial and in-frame only. The DNA gave D and trimming, while V, J and clone size come from that table. Of 180,000 or so clones listed, roughly 87% are singletons. The CDR3 contains 17 residues. Trimming removed 3 bases from V and 5 bases from J, with 19 bases in between. CDR1 MGHRA and CDR2 YSYEKL come from the germline V gene.

The chain joins TRBV4-1 to TRBJ1-4; D might be TRBD1 (5 bases). The sequenced sample was peripheral blood. The clonotype originates from a woman in her forties or fifties with acute or convalescent COVID-19. CDR3 sequence: CASSQGSGGSRNEKLFF. The CDR3 nucleotides read TGCGCCAGCAGCCAGGGAAGCGGGGGGAGTAGAAATGAAAAACTGTTTTTT.